The 16 T cell receptor beta chains in this list originate from one sample, sequenced in a study of cytomegalovirus exposure and HLA in healthy donors. PCR involved 60 Vbeta and 13 Jbeta primers. TCRdb keeps only in-frame clones here, not all; method: immunoSEQ multiplex PCR. The sample lists about 230,000 clones, about 89% seen once, with roughly 0.99% in the top ten. The sequenced material came from PBMCs. Every receptor here comes from a woman aged 18-29 years in good health and CMV-seronegative.

The chain couples TRBV30 to TRBJ1-5; D is possibly TRBD1 (6 bases). Trimming shortened V by 0 bases and J by 8 bases, and 11 bases separated the two germline ends. The CDR3 spans 13 residues. From germline, CDR1 is GTSNPN and CDR2 SVGIG (reference sequence). CDR3: CAWSVAGAKPQHF. CDR3 DNA: TGTGCCTGGAGTGTTGCGGGGGCTAAGCCCCAGCATTTT.

The genes are TRBV5-1 and TRBJ1-1, with 7 bases that match TRBD1. The CDR3 consists of 13 residues. The trim removed 1 base at V and 8 bases at J, leaving 5 bases unmatched. CDR1 is SGHRS and CDR2 is YFSETQ in the germline V gene. In nucleotides, the CDR3 is TGCGCCAGCAGCTTGTGGGGGGACAGAGAAGCTTTCTTT. It specifies CASSLWGDREAFF.

CDR3 protein: CSVRGTSGKYEQYF. For the CDR3, the DNA is TGCAGCGTCCGCGGGACTAGCGGGAAATACGAGCAGTACTTC. The V gene is TRBV29-1, the J gene TRBJ2-7; 13 bases line up with TRBD2. The germline CDR1 and CDR2 sequences are SQVTM and ANQGSEA. This CDR3 spans 14 amino acids. Trimming at V came to 6 bases and at J to 4 bases, leaving 6 bases not matched to a gene.

The V call is TRBV5-6, the J call TRBJ2-5, with D possibly being TRBD2 (6 bases). TRBJ2-7 matches the DNA end more closely, so the J call is doubtful. Germline V gene lookup returns CDR1 SGHDT and CDR2 YYEEEE. The CDR3 covers 14 residues. CDR3 coding DNA: TGTGCCAGCAGCCGGACTAACCTTGCCTACGAGCAGTACTTC. Translating gives CASSRTNLAYEQYF.

The sample holds one count of this clone. The rearrangement joins TRBV30 to TRBJ2-7; 7 nucleotides agree with TRBD2. The V gene's germline CDR1 is GTSNPN and CDR2 SVGIG (reference sequence). The CDR3 contains 15 residues. V lost 1 base and J lost 3; bases outside the gene matches: 9. The CDR3 sequence is CAWSGTPTSRYEQYF. CDR3 bases: TGTGCCTGGAGTGGGACTCCGACTAGCCGCTACGAGCAGTACTTC.

The V call is TRBV15, the J call TRBJ1-6, with D uncertain. The CDR3 runs to 17 residues. The germline V and J ends were trimmed by 0 bases and 3 bases, with 12 bases remaining between them. Germline V lookup: CDR1 LNHNV, CDR2 YYDKDF (reference sequence). CDR3: CATSRDPRVDYNSPLHF. In DNA, the CDR3 is TGTGCCACCAGCAGAGATCCCCGGGTAGACTATAATTCACCCCTCCACTTT.

The CDR3 DNA reads as TGTGCCAGCAGCCCCCCGAGGGGGCAGAGGGAAAAACTGTTTTTT. Protein sequence: CASSPPRGQREKLFF. This chain links TRBV4-2 with TRBJ1-4; 7 nucleotides match TRBD1. The CDR3 runs 15 residues. Per germline, CDR1 LGHNA and CDR2 YNFKEQ. V lost 4 bases and J lost 8; bases outside the gene matches: 10.

V and J are TRBV29-1 and TRBJ2-2; TRBD2 is a possible D gene (5 bases). The V end lost 5 bases, the J end lost 7 bases, and 23 bases lay between the germline ends. This CDR3 region has 16 residues. Germline V gene sequence: CDR1 SQVTM, CDR2 ANQGSEA. The CDR3 sequence is CSVKILGERFGGELFF. DNA of the CDR3: TGCAGCGTTAAGATACTCGGGGAGCGGTTCGGCGGGGAGCTGTTTTTT.

This sequence joins TRBV19 and TRBJ2-2; maybe TRBD2 (6 bases). This CDR3 contains 14 residues. The ends were cut back, 3 bases at V and 9 bases at J, with 14 bases in the middle. CDR1 LNHDA and CDR2 SQIVND come from the germline V gene (reference sequence). CDR3 DNA sequence: TGTGCCAGTAGTATTCTAGACGCGGGAAGGGAGCTGTTTTTT. It specifies CASSILDAGRELFF.

J is TRBJ2-1 and V is TRBV10-2; 9 bases align to TRBD2. The germline V gene has CDR1 WSHSY and CDR2 SAAADI. This CDR3 spans 14 amino acids. V lost 6 bases, J lost 1 base, and 1 base stayed unmatched. This CDR3 is CASRTSGSYNEQFF. CDR3 bases: TGCGCCAGCAGGACTAGCGGATCCTACAATGAGCAGTTCTTC.

The genes are TRBV19 and TRBJ1-2, with TRBD1 as a possible D gene (5 bases). This CDR3 comprises 13 residues. Germline assignment: CDR1 LNHDA and CDR2 SQIVND (reference sequence). Trimming shortened V by 6 bases and J by 8 bases, and 16 bases separated the two germline ends. The CDR3 is CASRAWGRRGYTF. The CDR3 bases are TGTGCCAGTAGGGCGTGGGGCCGGCGGGGCTACACCTTC. The variable domain in full, completed from reference TRBV19 and TRBJ1-2, reads DGGITQSPKYLFRKEGQNVTLSCEQNLNHDAMYWYRQDPGQGLRLIYYSQIVNDFQKGDIAEGYSVSREKKESFPLTVTSAQKNPTAFYLCASRAWGRRGYTFGSGTRLTVV.

The genes are TRBV7-9 and TRBJ1-2; D is unresolved. The germline gives CDR1 SEHNR, CDR2 FQNEAQ (reference sequence). V lost 1 base and J lost 3, with 6 bases in between. The CDR3 has 13 amino acids. The CDR3 nucleotides read TGTGCCAGCAGCTTAGAACCGGACTATGGCTACACCTTC. Its protein product is CASSLEPDYGYTF.

The chain carries TRBV6-5 and TRBJ1-4; 10 bases fit TRBD1. Germline assignment: CDR1 MNHEY and CDR2 SVGAGI. This CDR3 comprises 16 residues. V was pared by 2 bases and J by 8 bases, with 8 bases of the junction left unmatched. The CDR3 region is CASSYSTGTGVEKLFF. The CDR3 coding sequence is TGTGCCAGCAGTTACAGCACCGGGACAGGGGTAGAAAAACTGTTTTTT.

The chain joins TRBV6-7 to TRBJ2-2, with a possible D match to TRBD2 (7 bases). TRBV6-7 falls under the ORF class, with uncertain function. Trimming stripped 2 bases from V and 6 bases from J, with 10 bases between. CDR3 length: 14 residues. CDR3: CASSYGRGSGELFF. In nucleotides, the CDR3 is TGTGCCAGCAGTTACGGGAGGGGGTCCGGGGAGCTGTTTTTT.

The chain recombines TRBV18 with TRBJ2-7; 8 bases are shared with TRBD1. V trimming: 3 bases; J trimming: 4 bases; junction bases outside the gene matches: 8. CDR1 KGHSH and CDR2 LQKENI come from the germline V gene. This CDR3 region has 15 residues. This CDR3 reads CASSPAGGGEYEQYF. Here the CDR3 DNA reads TGTGCCAGCTCACCCGCAGGGGGCGGGGAATACGAGCAGTACTTC.

Here the CDR3 DNA reads TGTGCCAGCAGCCTTAGGGACAGGATAGATGGCTACACCTTC. Residues: CASSLRDRIDGYTF. The gene calls are TRBV9 and TRBJ1-2, with TRBD1 identical over 8 bases. This CDR3 contains 14 residues. V was pared by 4 bases and J by 6 bases, with 8 bases of the junction left unmatched. Germline CDR1 reads SGDLS; CDR2 reads YYNGEE. Full variable domain (rest looked up from reference TRBV9 and TRBJ1-2): DSGVTQTPKHLITATGQRVTLRCSPRSGDLSVYWYQQSLDQGLQFLIQYYNGEERAKGNILERFSAQQFPDLHSELNLSSLELGDSALYFCASSLRDRIDGYTFGSGTRLTVV.